The clone carrying this TCR beta chain was detected once. The data were taken from a study of CD8 T cells in Susac syndrome. Random hexamers primed reverse transcription of 0.5 to 1 ug RNA. An immunoSEQ multiplex PCR amplified TCR beta CDR3 over 54 Vbeta and 13 Jbeta. TCRdb fed the immunoSEQ multiplex PCR reads into MiXCR, producing one record per CDR3 protein. The sample shows approximately 190,000 distinct CDR3 sequences, roughly 90% of them seen only once. Trimming shortened V by 2 bases and J by 5 bases, and 4 bases separated the two germline ends. Germline CDR1 and CDR2: MNHNY and SVGAGI (reference sequence). The CDR3 consists of 11 residues. TEMRA cells were FACS-enriched, unlike CD8+ and CD4+ T cells, which were negatively isolated.

The rearrangement uses TRBV6-6 and TRBJ2-7; D is uncertain. The sequenced sample consisted of CD4+ T cells from PBMCs. The clonotype was recovered from a human donor with Susac syndrome. The CDR3, as DNA: TGTGCCAGCAGTTACCTCCACGAGCAGTACTTC. Translation gives CASSYLHEQYF.